Presented here are 20 T cell receptor beta chains from one specimen sequenced in a study of blood T cell repertoires in COVID-19. Sequenced by immunoSEQ multiplex PCR; TCRdb stores in-frame clones only, minus some. The sample contains some 170,000 clones, more than 85% of which appear only once. Sequenced sample: peripheral blood. The source of these receptors is a woman in her sixties or seventies with COVID-19, enrolled during active disease.

The genes are TRBV7-9 and TRBJ1-2, with D unresolved. V lost 6 bases and J lost 8, with 13 bases in between. Per germline, CDR1 SEHNR and CDR2 FQNEAQ (reference sequence). The CDR3 spans 12 residues. Here the CDR3 DNA reads TGTGCCAGCAGGAGGGAAGAACGGGGCTACACCTTC. Its translation: CASRREERGYTF.

This clone has just one count. The chain couples TRBV12-3 or TRBV12-4 to TRBJ1-2; D is unresolved. Deletions cut 4 bases from V and 8 bases from J, with 11 bases between. This CDR3 contains 12 residues. As DNA, the CDR3 is TGTGCCAGCAGTTCGGGAGGTAGCGGCTACACCTTC. It yields the protein CASSSGGSGYTF.

In nucleotides, the CDR3 is TGCAGTGCTAGTCAGGGGACAACAACAGATACGCAGTATTTT. This sequence encodes CSASQGTTTDTQYF. The chain has TRBV20-1 and TRBJ2-3; TRBD1 might be the D (6 bases). V lost 3 bases to trimming and J lost 3 bases, with 13 bases between them. CDR1 is DFQATT and CDR2 is SNEGSKA in the germline V gene (reference sequence). The CDR3 consists of 14 residues.

This clone is a singleton in its sample. The V gene is TRBV5-1, the J gene TRBJ1-1; 8 bases line up with TRBD1. The CDR3 is made up of 14 amino acids. Trimming cost V 2 bases and J 5 bases; bases outside gene matches: 5. Germline CDR1 reads SGHRS; CDR2 reads YFSETQ. The CDR3 sequence: CASSLRTGSTEAFF. The CDR3 DNA reads as TGCGCCAGCAGCTTAAGGACAGGGTCTACTGAAGCTTTCTTT.

The V and J genes are TRBV5-1 and TRBJ2-1; 9 bases match TRBD1. Germline assignment: CDR1 SGHRS and CDR2 YFSETQ. Losses at the gene ends were 5 bases for V and 6 bases for J; bases not matched to a gene: 6. The CDR3 consists of 14 residues. The CDR3 coding sequence is TGCGCCAGCAGGGGGGACAGGGAAGCCAATGAGCAGTTCTTC. This encodes CASRGDREANEQFF.

This sequence joins TRBV30 and TRBJ1-1, with D possibly being TRBD1 (6 bases). CDR1 and CDR2 from the germline V gene are GTSNPN and SVGIG (reference sequence). CDR3 size: 14 residues. V lost 4 bases to trimming and J lost 2 bases, with 14 bases between them. CDR3 region: CAWTTGQLNTEAFF. The CDR3 DNA is TGTGCCTGGACCACCGGACAGCTTAACACTGAAGCTTTCTTT.

This clone was observed at least ten times. The chain employs TRBV6-6 and TRBJ1-1; 7 bases fit TRBD1. The germline V gene encodes CDR1 MNHNY and CDR2 SVGAGI (reference sequence). The ends lost 2 bases at V and 6 bases at J; junction bases unmatched: 9. CDR3 size: 15 residues. The CDR3 reads CASSYQTGLRSEAFF. In DNA, the CDR3 is TGTGCCAGCAGTTACCAGACAGGGTTGAGGTCTGAAGCTTTCTTT.

The chain is built from TRBV20-1 and TRBJ1-4; D not resolved. Germline CDR1 reads DFQATT; CDR2 reads SNEGSKA (reference sequence). This CDR3 spans 14 amino acids. V was shortened by 3 bases and J by 4 bases, with 12 bases between the two germline ends. DNA for the CDR3: TGCAGTGCTAGTTTAGCGTTGGGTAATGAAAAACTGTTTTTT. Its translation is CSASLALGNEKLFF.

The gene calls are TRBV5-8 and TRBJ1-1; possibly TRBD1 for D (5 bases). CDR1 and CDR2 (germline): SGHTS, YDEGEE. The CDR3 is 13 amino acids. Deletions cut 4 bases from V and 9 bases from J, with 16 bases between. The CDR3 is CASSIRQTRQAFF. CDR3 nucleotides: TGTGCCAGCAGCATAAGACAGACCCGACAAGCTTTCTTT. Full variable domain (rest looked up from reference TRBV5-8 and TRBJ1-1): EAGVTQSPTHLIKTRGQQATLRCSPISGHTSVYWYQQALGLGLQFLLWYDEGEERNRGNFPPRFSGRQFPNYSSELNVNALELEDSALYLCASSIRQTRQAFFGQGTRLTVV.

The chain is built from TRBV7-3 and TRBJ2-7; the D is unclear. Germline-derived CDR1 and CDR2 are SGHTA and FQGTGA. This CDR3 spans 13 amino acids. The ends were cut back, 3 bases at V and 1 base at J, with 7 bases in the middle. CDR3 sequence reads: CASSLAGSYEQYF. CDR3 DNA: TGTGCCAGCAGCTTGGCAGGTTCCTACGAGCAGTACTTC. The full variable domain, its missing parts supplied by reference TRBV7-3 and TRBJ2-7, is GAGVSQTPSNKVTEKGKYVELRCDPISGHTALYWYRQSLGQGPEFLIYFQGTGAADDSGLPNDRFFAVRPEGSVSTLKIQRTERGDSAVYLCASSLAGSYEQYFGPGTRLTVT.

The chain combines TRBV19 with TRBJ1-1, with D perhaps matching TRBD1 (6 bases). Deletions cut 7 bases from V and 5 bases from J, with 20 bases between. There are 15 residues in the CDR3. CDR1 and CDR2 (germline): LNHDA, SQIVND (reference sequence). The CDR3, as DNA: TGTGCCAGTACCACTGCAGGACAGAGGTCTACTGAAGCTTTCTTT. This codes for CASTTAGQRSTEAFF.

The chain employs TRBV6-5 and TRBJ1-5, with 8 nucleotides matching TRBD1. CDR1 is MNHEY and CDR2 is SVGAGI in the germline V gene. V shed 5 bases and J 4 bases; nucleotides not matched to a gene: 7. The CDR3 extends over 15 amino acids. CDR3 sequence: CASSQGGTGNQPQHF. As DNA, the CDR3 is TGTGCCAGCAGTCAGGGAGGGACAGGTAATCAGCCCCAGCATTTT.

This clone was seen a single time. The chain combines TRBV9 with TRBJ2-2, with 8 bases lining up with TRBD1. The CDR3 totals 15 residues. CDR1 and CDR2 from the germline V gene are SGDLS and YYNGEE. V lost 4 bases, J lost 3 bases, and 5 bases stayed unmatched. The CDR3 sequence is CASSPRQGHTGELFF. CDR3 DNA: TGTGCCAGCAGCCCACGACAGGGGCACACCGGGGAGCTGTTTTTT.

V and J are TRBV11-3 and TRBJ2-2, with 9 nucleotides matching TRBD1. The trim removed 5 bases at V and 3 bases at J, leaving 7 bases unmatched. Germline V gene data show CDR1 as SGHNT and CDR2 as YENEEA. This CDR3 is built from 16 residues. The CDR3 bases are TGTGCCAGCAGCGCGAGGGACAGGGCGGACACCGGGGAGCTGTTTTTT. Its protein product is CASSARDRADTGELFF.

The rearrangement links TRBV7-8 to TRBJ1-2; D gene ambiguous. V lost 2 bases, J lost 1 base, and 5 bases lay in between. CDR1 is SGHVS, CDR2 FQNEAQ, per germline. The CDR3 runs to 13 residues. The CDR3 DNA follows: TGTGCCAGCAGCTTATCAATTAACTATGGCTACACCTTC. Its protein is CASSLSINYGYTF.

The V call is TRBV27, the J call TRBJ2-1, with 8 bases aligning to TRBD1. V lost 6 bases to trimming and J lost 2 bases; unmatched junction nucleotides: 6. Germline lookup yields CDR1 MNHEY and CDR2 SMNVEV (reference sequence). The CDR3 consists of 15 residues. Here the CDR3 DNA reads TGTGCCAGCAGATCCGGGACAGGCACCTACAATGAGCAGTTCTTC. Translating gives CASRSGTGTYNEQFF.

As regards this clone: This CDR3 is also generated by other DNA sequences in the sample. V usage is TRBV20-1 and J usage is TRBJ1-2; D gene ambiguous. Per germline, CDR1 DFQATT and CDR2 SNEGSKA (reference sequence). This CDR3 contains 11 residues. V lost 5 bases, J lost 5 bases, and 9 bases lay in between. In DNA form, the CDR3 reads TGCAGTGCTCAAGCCTTATATGGCTACACCTTC. This codes for CSAQALYGYTF.

V and J are TRBV10-3 and TRBJ1-3; 8 bases fit TRBD1. This CDR3 spans 15 amino acids. CDR1 is ENHRY, CDR2 SYGVKD, per germline. After removal of 10 bases from V and 0 bases from J, the junction contained 8 bases not matched to a gene. The CDR3 nucleotides are TGTGCCACCAGGCCTGACAGGGGCTCTGGAAACACCATATATTTT. Its protein product is CATRPDRGSGNTIYF.

The chain links TRBV3-1 (or the pseudogene TRBV3-2) to TRBJ1-6; tentatively, D is TRBD1 (5 bases). Germline loops: CDR1 LGHDT, CDR2 YNNKEL (reference sequence). Trimming removed 3 bases at V and 6 bases at J, with 15 bases between. There are 16 residues in the CDR3. The CDR3 bases are TGTGCCAGCAGCCAGGGCCCTCAGGGTGCTAATTCACCCCTCCACTTT. Amino acid sequence: CASSQGPQGANSPLHF.

This chain uses TRBV6-2 or TRBV6-3 with TRBJ2-7; D gene uncertain. The CDR3 spans 13 residues. V lost 5 bases to trimming and J lost 1 base, with 9 bases between them. From germline, CDR1 is MNHEY and CDR2 SVGEGT. The CDR3 is CASSASVSYEQYF. In DNA form, the CDR3 reads TGTGCCAGCAGTGCCAGCGTATCCTACGAGCAGTACTTC.